This T cell receptor beta chain was recorded in a study of cytomegalovirus exposure and HLA in healthy donors. Study summary: As an earlier analysis found, about 179 million T cells yielded about 120 million unique TCR beta sequences. General study findings and limits: Among TCR beta chains of equal frequency, HLA-associated ones were more clonally expanded in a later analysis. Analyzed later, association rates of TCRs varied across HLA loci, with DRB1 most and HLA-C fewest.

The V gene's germline CDR1 is SEHNR and CDR2 FQNEAQ (reference sequence). The CDR3 is 16 amino acids. Healthy bone marrow donors made up the cohort. The PCR ran on 60 Vbeta and 13 Jbeta primers. Measured with immunoSEQ multiplex PCR; TCRdb has only the in-frame clones, and not every one. The sample lists 250,000 to 350,000 clones, roughly 70% occurring once. In the case of this clone: The target antigen is unknown. Sequence at one end of the junction differs from germline and may be a read error.

The sample consisted of PBMCs. The chain couples TRBV7-9 to TRBJ1-1; 9 bases map to TRBD1. This clonotype was obtained from a female donor in good health and CMV-seronegative. The CDR3 sequence is CSSSFGQGPSSHEAFF. In DNA form, the CDR3 reads TGTTCCAGCAGCTTTGGACAGGGGCCGTCGTCCCACGAAGCTTTCTTT.